This T cell receptor (beta chain) was identified in a study of CD8 T cells in Susac syndrome. cDNA came from approximately 0.5 to 1 ug RNA primed by random hexamers. MiXCR was run by TCRdb on the immunoSEQ multiplex PCR reads, yielding one entry per CDR3 protein. Of about 210,000 distinct CDR3 sequences in the sample, approximately 95% are singletons; the top ten hold 0.095%. V lost 4 bases to trimming and J lost 1 base, with 17 bases between them. Germline CDR1 MNHEY, CDR2 SVGEGT. CDR3 length: 16 residues. The specimen was CD4+ T cells from PBMCs. This chain links TRBV6-2 or TRBV6-3 with TRBJ2-7; tentatively, D is TRBD1 or TRBD2 (6 bases each). The clonotype comes from a human donor with multiple sclerosis. The CDR3 protein is CASSFPQGRISYEQYF. CDR3 DNA sequence: TGTGCCAGCAGTTTTCCCCAGGGGAGGATATCCTACGAGCAGTACTTC.